This TCR beta chain was sequenced in a study of T-cell memory formation after mild COVID-19. Study background: Largely donor-specific sequence clusters came from a couple of donors. Study observations and caveats: Unconfirmed was the SARS-CoV-2 specificity of second-wave clones that peaked on day 37. Detection of some responders pre-infection suggested pre-existing cross-reactive memory T cells participated.

TCR alpha and TCR beta cDNA libraries with sample barcodes and UMIs came from 5'RACE using constant-segment primers. Each CDR3 protein gets one entry after TCRdb re-called the 5' RACE reads with MiXCR. The table records 100,000 to 150,000 distinct CDR3 sequences, approximately 15% of them present only once. As regards this clonotype: Its specificity is not known.

The CDR3 spans 13 residues. Germline values: CDR1 MNHEY, CDR2 SVGAGI. V was shortened by 9 bases and J by 7 bases, with 18 bases between the two germline ends. The chain links TRBV6-5 to TRBJ1-1; D gene uncertain. Sequencing was done on a sample of PBMCs or a T cell subset sorted from them (not recorded which). The clonotype comes from a man younger than 30 who had mild COVID-19 (a few samples of this study predate the infection). Cell type and time point are not known. CDR3 DNA: TGTGCCAGTATCGGGTGGGTTGGGGATGAAGCTTTCTTT. Its protein is CASIGWVGDEAFF.